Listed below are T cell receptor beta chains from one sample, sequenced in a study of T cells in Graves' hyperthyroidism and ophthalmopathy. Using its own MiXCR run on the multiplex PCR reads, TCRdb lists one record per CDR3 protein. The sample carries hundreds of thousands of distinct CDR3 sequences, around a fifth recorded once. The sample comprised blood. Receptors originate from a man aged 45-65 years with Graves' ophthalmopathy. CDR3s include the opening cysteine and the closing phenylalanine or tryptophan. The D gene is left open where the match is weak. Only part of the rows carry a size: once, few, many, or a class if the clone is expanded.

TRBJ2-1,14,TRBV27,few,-,CASGPGTFHGEQFF,TGTGCCAGCGGTCCGGGAACCTTTCATGGTGAGCAGTTCTTC
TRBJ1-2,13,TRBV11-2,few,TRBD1,CASSLIQGDGYTF,TGTGCCAGCAGCCTAATACAGGGGGATGGCTACACCTTC
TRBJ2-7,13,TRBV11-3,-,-,CASSFSTLGEQYF,TGTGCCAGCAGCTTTAGCACCCTTGGGGAGCAGTACTTC
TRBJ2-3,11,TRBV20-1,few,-,CSAYQGRTQYF,TGCAGTGCTTATCAGGGGAGGACGCAGTATTTT
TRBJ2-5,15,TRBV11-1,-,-,CASSLYAVWEAAQYF,TGTGCCAGCAGCTTATACGCGGTATGGGAAGCGGCCCAGTACTTC
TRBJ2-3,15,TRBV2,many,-,CASSANRGAGDTQYF,TGTGCCAGCAGTGCCAACCGTGGGGCGGGGGATACGCAGTATTTT
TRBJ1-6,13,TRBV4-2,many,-,CASSQDRDSPLHF,TGTGCCAGCAGCCAAGACAGGGATTCACCCCTCCACTTT
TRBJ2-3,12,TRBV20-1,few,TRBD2,CSALTGGSTQYF,TGCAGTGCTCTGACTGGCGGGAGCACGCAGTATTTT
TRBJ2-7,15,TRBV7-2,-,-,CASSLGSGNPYEQYF,TGTGCCAGCAGCTTAGGGAGCGGCAACCCCTACGAGCAGTACTTC
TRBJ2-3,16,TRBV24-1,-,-,CATSDYPGVRTDTQYF,TGTGCCACCAGTGATTATCCGGGAGTGCGGACAGATACGCAGTATTTT
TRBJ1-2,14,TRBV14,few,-,CASSQDAGLYGYTF,TGTGCCAGCAGCCAAGATGCAGGTCTCTATGGCTACACCTTC
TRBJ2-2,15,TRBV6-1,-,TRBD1,CASSRTGQVTGELFF,TGTGCCAGCAGCAGAACCGGACAGGTCACCGGGGAGCTGTTTTTT
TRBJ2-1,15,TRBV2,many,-,CASSDWGTDYNEQFF,TGTGCCAGCAGTGATTGGGGGACGGACTACAATGAGCAGTTCTTC
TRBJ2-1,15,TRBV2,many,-,CASSEIRGGDNEQFF,TGTGCCAGCAGTGAAATACGAGGTGGGGACAATGAGCAGTTCTTC
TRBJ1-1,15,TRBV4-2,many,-,CASSSTRTSNTEAFF,TGTGCCAGCAGCTCGACGAGGACCTCGAACACTGAAGCTTTCTTT
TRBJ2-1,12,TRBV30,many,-,CAWTSVSNEQFF,TGTGCCTGGACTAGCGTCTCCAATGAGCAGTTCTTC
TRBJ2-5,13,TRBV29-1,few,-,CSVQGGNPETQYF,TGCAGCGTTCAAGGCGGAAACCCCGAGACCCAGTACTTC
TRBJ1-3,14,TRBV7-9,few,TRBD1,CASRSGQSRNTIYF,TGTGCCAGCAGATCGGGACAGAGTAGAAACACCATATATTTT
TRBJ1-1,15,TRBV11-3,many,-,CASSPDGGRTTEAFF,TGTGCCAGCAGCCCCGACGGAGGACGAACTACTGAAGCTTTCTTT
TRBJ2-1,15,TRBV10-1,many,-,CASSETGEPYNEQFF,TGCGCCAGCAGTGAGACTGGCGAACCCTACAATGAGCAGTTCTTC
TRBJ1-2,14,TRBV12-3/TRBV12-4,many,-,CASSQMTGGYGYTF,TGTGCCAGCAGTCAAATGACGGGAGGCTATGGCTACACCTTC
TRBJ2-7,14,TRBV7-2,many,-,CASSLGHDVNEQYF,TGTGCCAGCAGCTTAGGCCACGATGTGAACGAGCAGTACTTC
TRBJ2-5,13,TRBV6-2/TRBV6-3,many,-,CATSGQPQETQYF,TGTGCCACCTCGGGGCAGCCGCAAGAGACCCAGTACTTC
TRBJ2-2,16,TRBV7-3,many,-,CASSLGPGMGTGELFF,TGTGCCAGCAGCTTAGGTCCGGGGATGGGCACCGGGGAGCTGTTTTTT
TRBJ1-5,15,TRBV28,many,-,CASSFVQGSNQPQHF,TGTGCCAGCAGTTTTGTTCAGGGCAGCAATCAGCCCCAGCATTTT